This TCR beta chain was recorded in a study of shared clonotypes between healthy human individuals (dated by TCRdb to between 2020 and 2021). Regarding the research as a whole: Three men and a couple of women, aged 18 to 49 years, made up the cohort. For each donor, three plates each were used for CD4 naive and CD4 memory, two plates were used for CD8 naive, and one plate was used for CD8 memory. To estimate repertoire size and how much clonotypes are shared between individuals, the study performed deep sequencing of blood TCR repertoires from 4 to 6 healthy adults. Different laboratories and diverse techniques were used to prepare libraries and sequence TCR repertoires, to increase sequencing depth and limit assay-specific biases. Per donor, leukapheresis produced somewhere between about 0.8 and 9.5 billion PBMCs.

The donors were healthy, HIV-negative adults who had no recently reported acute infections or vaccinations. Only Caucasian adults living in Nashville, Tennessee, USA were represented among the donors. Magnetic negative selection was used to enrich CD4+ T cells, after which naive cells were positively selected on CD45RA and the negative fraction became the memory subset. Blood was obtained by leukapheresis, after which PBMCs were separated by Ficoll-Histopaque density gradient centrifugation and cryopreserved in liquid nitrogen vapor phase. Analytical flow cytometry was used to check the purity and quantity of every magnetically sorted T cell population. Genomic DNA was isolated from every sorted fraction and measured by UV absorbance on a Nanodrop 2000c. What the work shows at the level of the full study, not this receptor alone: Because the study included a small number of donors, the genetic and exposure-history diversity represented was limited. Larger estimated clonotype richness was generally found for naive subsets than for memory subsets. Sharing across a few donors was observed for approximately 5% of naive CD4, about 3.2% of naive CD8, about 2.5% of memory CD4, and around 0.4% of memory CD8 clonotypes. Pairwise subsampling indicated that sequencing depth was expected to affect the degree of clonotype sharing among donors. Compared with non-shared clonotypes, clonotypes shared by all four sorted-subset donors had higher generation probabilities. Sampling was limited to blood, and TCR repertoires in tissue likely differ from TCR repertoires in blood. Rarefaction of sorted-subset datasets indicated incomplete sequencing despite the large sequencing depth.

Using the deep immunoSEQ assay, TCR CDR3 regions were amplified from genomic DNA by multiplex PCR. Extracted genomic DNA from each cell subset was distributed evenly across all wells of several immunoSEQ 96-well plates, and each plate was treated as a replicate. For sorted subsets, each replicate PCR was loaded with about 0.2 ug genomic DNA, equivalent to 25,000 to 30,000 T cell genomes. Purified libraries were quantified with a Qubit 3.0 fluorometer, sized on a Bioanalyzer 2100, and re-quantified with the KAPA Library Quantification kit. A separate single-read 150-cycle Illumina NextSeq 550 flow cell was used to sequence each immunoSEQ 96-well plate. On the study's bioinformatics: The immunoSEQ output contained only junctional sequences without quality scores, so filtering could not match that applied to full-length reads. Sequences were annotated with PyIR, a Python wrapper for IgBLAST v1.9, using IMGT germline references to assign V/J genes and CDR3. Reads were removed for weak V/J assignments (E-value above 1e-6), missing CDR3, stop codons, out-of-frame junctions, or ambiguous translated residues. A V3J clonotype was defined by an identical inferred V gene, J gene, and CDR3 amino acid sequence. To compute the percentage overlap between repertoires, the number of shared unique clonotypes was divided by the size of the smaller repertoire. Richness of each repertoire was evaluated using RTK rarefaction, the Chao1 estimator, and Recon v2.1 estimates of unobserved clonotypes. OLGA was used to compute generation probabilities for all TCRbeta clonotypes that the gDNA method yielded from a handful of donors. What TCRdb holds here is the immuneACCESS table cut down to in-frame rearrangements. Part of the clones is not present; checked against another copy, under half of the missing clones reflect an unresolved V gene, and the others are unexplained. Clone size and the V and J calls come from that table; the DNA yielded D and trimming. The sample table shows around 1,000,000 clones, and about 72% are seen once. Of the sample, about 0.94% falls within the top ten clones.

Of note for this clone: Its recognized antigen is unknown. Base qualities are not recorded, but no much larger clone differs from it by a single base.

Looking up the germline V gene yields CDR1 SGHRS and CDR2 YFSETQ. CDR3 length: 14 amino acids, cysteine to phenylalanine. Of the read, only the CDR3 DNA is kept; its 42 bases are in frame from base 1. V ends up 6 bases short and J 3 bases short, with an unmatched junction base count of 3. Recombination joined TRBV5-1 with TRBJ2-7; 13 of the junction bases match TRBD2. The source material was memory CD4+ T cells from PBMCs. What this sample's cell subset or site label stands for: CD45RA-negative fraction. The origin of this receptor is a man between 18 and 29 years old in good health. Some clones in this sample may be carry-over from other donors' samples. The CDR3 is CASTRLAGGYEQYF. The nucleotides are TGCGCCAGCACCCGACTAGCGGGAGGCTACGAGCAGTACTTC.